A single sample gave rise to the 27 T cell receptor beta chains below, sequenced in a study of T cell repertoires in cytomegalovirus infection. TCRdb redid the calling of the reads with MiXCR, one entry per CDR3 protein. This sample has about a million distinct CDR3 sequences; around 32% occur once, and the top ten carry over 12%. No antigen is known for these receptors. Sequences were derived from cultured CD8+ T cells from PBMCs, sampled from culture after CMV antigen stimulation. These receptors were collected from a human donor in good health (CMV status not recorded). Some clones in this sample may be carry-over from other donors' samples.

The chain uses TRBV19 and TRBJ1-2, with 7 bases identical to TRBD1. The CDR3 extends over 17 amino acids. Germline CDR1 reads LNHDA; CDR2 reads SQIVND (reference sequence). Unmatched junction bases numbered 10, after V lost 0 bases and J lost 3 bases. As DNA, the CDR3 is TGTGCCAGTAGTATAGATCTTCCCGGACAGGCGGACTATGGCTACACCTTC. Its protein is CASSIDLPGQADYGYTF.

The chain carries TRBV4-1 and TRBJ2-1; TRBD2 matches 9 bases. The CDR3 is 16 amino acids. The V gene's germline CDR1 is MGHRA and CDR2 YSYEKL. V shed 0 bases, J shed 6 bases, and the junction held 6 bases outside the gene matches. CDR3 DNA: TGCGCCAGCAGCCAAGATCCTTCAGCGGGGGGCAATGAGCAGTTCTTC. Its protein is CASSQDPSAGGNEQFF.

This clonotype has more than one count but fewer than ten. This chain joins TRBV28 and TRBJ1-5; 9 positions match TRBD1. The germline V gene encodes CDR1 MDHEN and CDR2 SYDVKM. The CDR3 totals 18 residues. Trimming cost V 6 bases and J 0 bases; bases outside gene matches: 12. CDR3 nucleotides: TGTGCCAGCAGGTCGACAGGGGGGGACCTATATAGCAATCAGCCCCAGCATTTT. Translated, it gives CASRSTGGDLYSNQPQHF.

CDR3 nucleotides: TGTGCCAGCAGCGTGACAGGTGGTTACTACGAGCAGTACTTC. Translated: CASSVTGGYYEQYF. The J gene is TRBJ2-7, the V gene TRBV13; tentative D call: TRBD1 (6 bases). V shed 5 bases and J shed 3 bases, with 14 bases lying between them. This CDR3 has 14 amino acids. The germline CDR1 and CDR2 sequences are PRHDT and FYEKMQ (reference sequence).

This clonotype was observed a few times. The rearrangement joins TRBV7-9 to TRBJ2-1; unclear D gene. CDR3 length: 18 amino acids. V lost 3 bases and J lost 7, with 25 bases in between. Germline CDR1 SEHNR, CDR2 FQNEAQ (reference sequence). CDR3 sequence: CASSFSEGSFPNGNEQFF. Here the CDR3 DNA reads TGTGCCAGCAGCTTCTCAGAAGGGTCCTTCCCTAATGGGAATGAGCAGTTCTTC.

The rearrangement links TRBV3-1 to TRBJ2-1, with TRBD2 as a possible D gene (5 bases). Between the trimmed V and J ends, which lost 0 bases and 9 bases, there was a span of 15 bases. Germline CDR1 LGHDT, CDR2 YNNKEL (reference sequence). The CDR3 consists of 15 residues. The CDR3 region is CASSQDRGRGREQFF. CDR3 coding DNA: TGTGCCAGCAGCCAAGATCGTGGCCGCGGGCGTGAGCAGTTCTTC.

The chain combines TRBV10-3 with TRBJ2-5; tentatively, D is TRBD2 (5 bases). This CDR3 has 14 amino acids. Between the trimmed V and J ends, which lost 3 bases and 1 base, there was a span of 9 bases. Germline lookup yields CDR1 ENHRY and CDR2 SYGVKD. DNA for the CDR3: TGTGCCATCAGTGAATACGGGGTCCAAGAGACCCAGTACTTC. Its translation: CAISEYGVQETQYF.

The chain recombines TRBV27 with TRBJ1-2; D remains unclear. Germline V gene data show CDR1 as MNHEY and CDR2 as SMNVEV (reference sequence). Trimming took 2 bases from V and 4 from J, leaving 14 bases between them. This CDR3 region has 15 residues. The CDR3 nucleotides read TGTGCCAGCAGTTTAATCCCGCCGGCGGGCTATGGCTACACCTTC. Translation: CASSLIPPAGYGYTF.

The rearrangement joins TRBV19 to TRBJ1-5; 8 nucleotides match TRBD1. The CDR3 covers 14 residues. Germline CDR1 and CDR2: LNHDA and SQIVND (reference sequence). Losses at the gene ends were 7 bases for V and 6 bases for J; bases not matched to a gene: 8. The CDR3 bases are TGTGCCAGTAATCTTCAGGGGGCGAGTCAGCCCCAGCATTTT. Translated, it gives CASNLQGASQPQHF.

The genes are TRBV20-1 and TRBJ2-5; a weak D match, TRBD2 (6 bases). This CDR3 contains 16 residues. V lost 5 bases and J lost 5, with 24 bases in between. Germline V lookup: CDR1 DFQATT, CDR2 SNEGSKA (reference sequence). As DNA, the CDR3 is TGCAGTGCTGTGGTTCCGGGACTCTCGCCCCAGGAGACCCAGTACTTC. Encoded protein: CSAVVPGLSPQETQYF.

This clonotype was detected only a few times. The rearrangement uses TRBV7-9 and TRBJ2-7; 7 positions match TRBD1. Unmatched junction bases numbered 7, after V lost 4 bases and J lost 1 base. Germline CDR1 SEHNR, CDR2 FQNEAQ (reference sequence). This CDR3 spans 15 amino acids. The CDR3 here is CASSYQGERSYEQYF. Here the CDR3 DNA reads TGTGCCAGCAGCTACCAGGGGGAGCGGTCCTACGAGCAGTACTTC.

DNA for the CDR3: TGTGCCAGCAGTTTCCGGGTGGTTAACACTGAAGCTTTCTTT. Translating gives CASSFRVVNTEAFF. The V and J genes are TRBV12-3 or TRBV12-4 and TRBJ1-1; no clear D gene. There are 14 residues in the CDR3. The ends were cut back, 3 bases at V and 2 bases at J, with 10 bases in the middle.

There are a few counts of this clonotype. This sequence joins TRBV6-1 and TRBJ1-2, with D possibly TRBD1 on 6 matching bases. With 4 bases removed from V and 14 bases from J, the gap between germline ends came to 14 bases. CDR1 is MNHNS and CDR2 is SASEGT in the germline V gene. This CDR3 contains 11 residues. CDR3 in DNA: TGTGCCAGCAGTGCCGGGCTGGGACAAACCTTC. It yields the protein CASSAGLGQTF.

The CDR3 DNA sequence: TGTGCCAGTCTAGGGGGGGCCCACGGGCTCCAACTGTTTTTT. Translating it yields CASLGGAHGLQLFF. This chain joins TRBV12-3 or TRBV12-4 and TRBJ1-4, with D possibly TRBD1 on 6 matching bases. The length of the CDR3 is 14 residues. V lost 9 bases to trimming and J lost 12 bases, with 23 bases between them.

The CDR3 nucleotides read TGTGCCAGCAGTTACCCCATTTATCATTCATCGGCGAACACCGGGGAGCTGTTTTTT. It specifies CASSYPIYHSSANTGELFF. The rearrangement joins TRBV6-2 or TRBV6-3 to TRBJ2-2; D not resolved. The ends were cut back, 2 bases at V and 0 bases at J, with 19 bases in the middle. The germline V gene has CDR1 MNHEY and CDR2 SVGEGT. This CDR3 comprises 19 residues.

CDR3 DNA sequence: TGTGCCAGCAGCTTGGTCAGGGGCCCTTCAAATCAGCCCCAGCATTTT. Residues: CASSLVRGPSNQPQHF. The chain combines TRBV5-6 with TRBJ1-5; possibly TRBD1 for D (6 bases). V gave up 0 bases and J gave up 4 bases, with 14 bases separating them. Germline V gene data show CDR1 as SGHDT and CDR2 as YYEEEE. This CDR3 has 16 amino acids.

This clonotype was seen many times. The J gene is TRBJ2-5, the V gene TRBV7-8; 7 bases align to TRBD2. With V trimmed by 5 bases and J by 6 bases, 18 bases remained unmatched. The CDR3 is 17 amino acids. Germline V gives CDR1 SGHVS, CDR2 FQNEAQ. CDR3 amino acids: CASSPTGERGGQKTQYF. The CDR3 DNA reads as TGTGCCAGCAGCCCGACGGGAGAGCGGGGTGGGCAAAAGACCCAGTACTTC.

This clonotype was counted a few times. A junction end diverges from the germline sequence, so it may reflect a read error. The chain is built from TRBV7-9 and TRBJ2-1, with unresolved D. This CDR3 has 12 residues. Germline CDR1 is SEHNR and CDR2 is FQNEAQ (reference sequence). The CDR3 region is CVTSGSDNEQFF. CDR3 nucleotide sequence: TGTGTGACCTCGGGCTCCGACAATGAGCAGTTCTTC.

This clonotype has ten or more counts. The chain has TRBV7-2 and TRBJ2-7, with D uncertain. V was clipped by 1 base and J by 5 bases, with 9 bases between them. Per germline, CDR1 SGHTA and CDR2 FQGNSA. This CDR3 comprises 13 residues. The CDR3 nucleotides are TGTGCCAGCAGCTTAGGCGGTAGCAACGAGCAGTACTTC. As protein: CASSLGGSNEQYF.

This clonotype was picked up a small number of times. The gene calls are TRBV7-2 and TRBJ2-3, with 7 bases identical to TRBD2. The junction had 8 bases not matched to a gene; V was cut back by 7 bases and J by 1 base. Germline V gene lookup returns CDR1 SGHTA and CDR2 FQGNSA. CDR3 size: 15 residues. The CDR3 sequence is CASTLRTRGTDTQYF. DNA of the CDR3: TGTGCCAGCACGCTTCGGACTAGAGGCACAGATACGCAGTATTTT.

The table lists this clonotype with many counts. V and J are TRBV7-2 and TRBJ1-3, with D possibly being TRBD1 (5 bases). Deletions cut 6 bases from V and 0 bases from J, with 15 bases between. The CDR3 totals 16 residues. Germline loops: CDR1 SGHTA, CDR2 FQGNSA. CDR3 bases: TGTGCCAGCAGTTCTCAGAAGGGGACCTCTGGAAACACCATATATTTT. This gives the protein CASSSQKGTSGNTIYF.

V gene TRBV4-3 combines with J gene TRBJ2-3, with D perhaps given as TRBD1 or TRBD2 (6 bases each). The CDR3 totals 14 residues. CDR1 is LGHNA, CDR2 YSLEER, per germline. Trimming left V 1 base short and J 4 bases short, with 9 bases between. The CDR3 DNA follows: TGCGCCAGCAGCCAAGGAGGGGGGCCAGATACGCAGTATTTT. Translated, it gives CASSQGGGPDTQYF.

With regard to this clonotype: A junction end diverges from the germline sequence, so it may reflect a read error. V is TRBV6-5 and J is TRBJ1-1; 8 bases match TRBD1. The CDR3 covers 17 residues. Germline V gene data show CDR1 as MNHEY and CDR2 as SVGAGI. The CDR3 here is CANSYFPQGVGNTEAFF. CDR3 in DNA: TGTGCCAACAGTTACTTCCCACAGGGGGTTGGGAACACTGAAGCTTTCTTT.

The sample holds many counts of this clonotype. V and J are TRBV11-3 and TRBJ2-1; TRBD2 matches at 9 bases. With 0 bases clipped from V and 7 bases from J, the junction kept 7 bases outside the gene matches. This CDR3 is 16 amino acids long. CDR1 is SGHNT and CDR2 is YENEEA in the germline V gene. Written as DNA, the CDR3 is TGTGCCAGCAGCTTAGAGTTGGCGGGGGGGCTGAATGAGCAGTTCTTC. It yields the protein CASSLELAGGLNEQFF.

The chain has TRBV6-5 and TRBJ2-2; D is perhaps TRBD1 (5 bases). The germline gives CDR1 MNHEY, CDR2 SVGAGI. Trimming left V 6 bases short and J 7 bases short, with 15 bases between. CDR3 size: 14 residues. CDR3 DNA sequence: TGTGCCAGCAGGCTCACCTACAGGAACGGGGAGCTGTTTTTT. Translation gives CASRLTYRNGELFF.

The CDR3 sequence: CASSYDILATEAFF. The CDR3 DNA follows: TGTGCCAGCAGTTACGACATTCTAGCAACTGAAGCTTTCTTT. V gene TRBV6-6 combines with J gene TRBJ1-1; no clear D. The germline CDR1 and CDR2 sequences are MNHNY and SVGAGI (reference sequence). This CDR3 has 14 amino acids. V shed 2 bases and J shed 5 bases, with 12 bases lying between them.

Only a few counts were recorded for this clonotype. The chain uses TRBV7-9 and TRBJ1-2; 11 positions match TRBD1. V shed 5 bases and J 5 bases; nucleotides not matched to a gene: 13. This CDR3 is 17 amino acids long. Germline-derived CDR1 and CDR2 are SEHNR and FQNEAQ (reference sequence). This chain's CDR3 is CASSGDFGTGGVYGYTF. CDR3 DNA: TGTGCCAGCAGCGGTGATTTTGGGACAGGGGGTGTTTATGGCTACACCTTC. Looking up the rest from reference TRBV7-9 and TRBJ1-2 gives the full variable domain: DTGVSQNPRHKITKRGQNVTFRCDPISEHNRLYWYRQTLGQGPEFLTYFQNEAQLEKSRLLSDRFSAERPKGSFSTLEIQRTEQGDSAMYLCASSGDFGTGGVYGYTFGSGTRLTVV.